These 4 T cell receptor beta chains share one sample of origin, sequenced in a study of human T cells and chemical hapten exposure. Time point indicated: patch test 3, about 24 weeks after DPC sensitization. Stated treatment: therapeutic diphenylcyclopropenone sensitization with weekly scalp DPC. Each CDR3 protein is one row after TCRdb ran MiXCR on the RACE reads. The table includes 55,000 to 75,000 distinct CDR3 sequences, around 12% detected once. The sample in question was whole blood, obtained in connection with sensitization to the hapten diphenylcyclopropenone (DPC). These receptor sequences come from a man aged 30-40 years with alopecia areata. Some clones in this sample may be carry-over from other donors' samples.

This clonotype was counted many times. The chain uses TRBV7-9 and TRBJ2-1; D possibly corresponds to TRBD2 (6 bases). Per the germline V gene, CDR1 is SEHNR and CDR2 is FQNEAQ (reference sequence). V lost 6 bases and J 9 bases, leaving 21 bases between the germline ends. The CDR3 runs to 15 residues. The CDR3: CASRQMGGAEGEQFF. Here the CDR3 DNA reads TGTGCCAGCAGACAGATGGGTGGAGCGGAGGGTGAGCAGTTCTTC.

The chain couples TRBV27 to TRBJ2-7; D gene unclear. Trimming took off 5 bases at V and 1 base at J, with 9 bases between the two ends. The CDR3 contains 13 residues. In germline, CDR1 is MNHEY, CDR2 SMNVEV (reference sequence). In DNA, the CDR3 is TGTGCCAGCAGTCCCCTCCCGTCCTACGAGCAGTACTTC. This sequence encodes CASSPLPSYEQYF.

CDR3: CSARGDFYQPQHF. Written as DNA, the CDR3 is TGCAGTGCTAGGGGGGACTTCTATCAGCCCCAGCATTTT. The J gene is TRBJ1-5, the V gene TRBV20-1; D may be TRBD1 (5 bases). The CDR3 runs 13 residues. The V end lost 3 bases, the J end lost 5 bases, and 11 bases lay between the germline ends. From germline, CDR1 is DFQATT and CDR2 SNEGSKA (reference sequence).

This clonotype was seen a few times. The chain recombines TRBV2 with TRBJ1-2; D not certain. Germline assignment: CDR1 SNHLY and CDR2 FYNNEI. CDR3 length: 15 amino acids. V shed 8 bases and J shed 0 bases, with 16 bases lying between them. The CDR3 coding sequence is TGTGCCAGCCCCCCGGAAGGGCCAGCTAACTATGGCTACACCTTC. Amino acid sequence: CASPPEGPANYGYTF. The variable domain in full, completed from reference TRBV2 and TRBJ1-2, reads EPEVTQTPSHQVTQMGQEVILRCVPISNHLYFYWYRQILGQKVEFLVSFYNNEISEKSEIFDDQFSVERPDGSNFTLKIRSTKLEDSAMYFCASPPEGPANYGYTFGSGTRLTVV.